This T cell receptor beta chain was documented in a study of cytomegalovirus exposure and HLA in healthy donors. Overall study results and limits: A few of the chains that were CMV-associated were confirmed in vitro to be specific for CMV antigens. Data from an earlier analysis indicated that most TCR beta V segments were productive either about 87% or about 30% of the time. Fewer N-insertions than the approximately 700-donor mean were reportedly shown by an Asian-associated ancestry cluster in a later analysis. Later, an analysis found that common viral pathogens appeared to be linked with several of the most significant clusters.

This clone turned up a few times. No antigen is known for it. The V segment lost 0 bases and the J segment 7 bases; nucleotides outside the gene matches: 3. CDR3 length: 15 residues. CDR1 is SGDLS, CDR2 YYNGEE, per germline. Primers: 60 Vbeta forward and 13 Jbeta reverse. Data came from immunoSEQ multiplex PCR; TCRdb stores just in-frame clones and leaves some out. The data contain about 120,000 clones, around 70% of them seen just once; the ten biggest clones take up roughly 7%. This chain connects TRBV9 to TRBJ2-1; 11 bases are a match to TRBD2. This TCR was sampled from a male donor in good health and CMV-seronegative. What was sequenced was PBMCs. The CDR3 coding sequence is TGTGCCAGCAGCGTAGTGGCTAGCGGGGGGAATGAGCAGTTCTTC. Residues: CASSVVASGGNEQFF.